Listed here are 25 T cell receptor beta chains from one sample, sequenced in a study of T-cell memory formation after mild COVID-19. TCRdb used MiXCR to reprocess the 5' RACE reads, holding one entry per CDR3 protein. The sample consists of fewer than 250,000 distinct CDR3 sequences, about a sixth of them appearing once. Sequencing was performed on PBMCs or a T cell subset sorted from them (not recorded which). Receptors originate from an adult woman who had mild COVID-19 (a few samples of this study predate the infection). Cell type and time point are not known.

The V call is TRBV11-2, the J call TRBJ2-3, with D perhaps matching TRBD1 or TRBD2 (5 bases each). V was shortened by 4 bases and J by 8 bases, with 13 bases between the two germline ends. Germline CDR1 and CDR2: SGHAT and FQNNGV. This CDR3 spans 13 amino acids. The CDR3 sequence: CASSSGFGTTQYF. Written as DNA, the CDR3 is TGTGCCAGCAGCTCGGGCTTTGGGACTACGCAGTATTTT.

The V gene is TRBV5-4, the J gene TRBJ2-5; tentative D call: TRBD2 (5 bases). Germline-derived CDR1 and CDR2 are SGHNT and YYREEE (reference sequence). V shed 4 bases and J shed 5 bases, with 15 bases lying between them. This CDR3 is 14 amino acids long. The CDR3 DNA sequence: TGTGCCAGCAGCCCTACGGGGAGCCACGAGACCCAGTACTTC. It translates to CASSPTGSHETQYF.

The V and J genes are TRBV5-1 and TRBJ1-2; 9 bases agree with TRBD1. Germline V gene sequence: CDR1 SGHRS, CDR2 YFSETQ. Losses at the gene ends were 3 bases for V and 5 bases for J; bases not matched to a gene: 5. This CDR3 is 14 amino acids long. The CDR3 sequence is CASSSEGTGYGYTF. CDR3 in DNA: TGCGCCAGCAGCTCGGAGGGGACAGGGTATGGCTACACCTTC.

V usage is TRBV12-3 or TRBV12-4 and J usage is TRBJ2-5; D ambiguous. The V end was cut by 1 base, the J end by 14 bases, with 17 bases between. The CDR3 covers 13 residues. CDR3 loop: CASSLGTATPIYF. As DNA, the CDR3 is TGTGCCAGCAGTTTAGGTACAGCCACCCCAATTTACTTC.

The chain is built from TRBV6-2 or TRBV6-3 and TRBJ2-1; 9 nucleotides line up with TRBD2. Germline V gene lookup returns CDR1 MNHEY and CDR2 SVGEGT. The CDR3 consists of 16 residues. After removal of 0 bases from V and 6 bases from J, the junction contained 6 bases not matched to a gene. In nucleotides, the CDR3 is TGTGCCAGCAGTTACTCTGGGCGGGGGGGCGGCAATGAGCAGTTCTTC. Translation: CASSYSGRGGGNEQFF.

This clonotype was observed a few times. The rearrangement links TRBV5-6 to TRBJ1-1; 7 nucleotides align to TRBD1. Germline trimming cut 5 bases from V and 2 bases from J; bases unmatched to any gene: 6. The CDR3 extends over 14 amino acids. Germline V gene sequence: CDR1 SGHDT, CDR2 YYEEEE. In nucleotides, the CDR3 is TGTGCCAGCAGATCCGGGACAGCAAACACTGAAGCTTTCTTT. It encodes CASRSGTANTEAFF.

There are many counts of this clonotype. The chain carries TRBV10-3 and TRBJ2-7; D may correspond to TRBD1 or TRBD2 (5 bases each). This CDR3 region has 13 residues. V was clipped by 4 bases and J by 2 bases, with 9 bases between them. Germline V gene sequence: CDR1 ENHRY, CDR2 SYGVKD. The CDR3 DNA sequence: TGTGCCATCAGTGCCGGGGCCACCTACGAGCAGTACTTC. Protein: CAISAGATYEQYF.

This clonotype was seen ten or more times. J is TRBJ2-7 and V is TRBV5-1; possible D gene TRBD1, 5 bases. The ends were cut back, 4 bases at V and 0 bases at J, with 8 bases in the middle. The CDR3 consists of 13 residues. Looked up from germline, CDR1 is SGHRS and CDR2 is YFSETQ. In DNA form, the CDR3 reads TGCGCCAGCAGCACAGGATTCTCCTACGAGCAGTACTTC. Encoded protein: CASSTGFSYEQYF. Supplemented by reference TRBV5-1 and TRBJ2-7, the full variable domain reads KAGVTQTPRYLIKTRGQQVTLSCSPISGHRSVSWYQQTPGQGLQFLFEYFSETQRNKGNFPGRFSGRQFSNSRSEMNVSTLELGDSALYLCASSTGFSYEQYFGPGTRLTVT.

This clonotype appeared a few times. V usage is TRBV25-1 and J usage is TRBJ2-7, with D uncertain. CDR1 and CDR2 (germline): MGHDK, SYGVNS. V lost 7 bases, J lost 0 bases, and 13 bases lay in between. The CDR3 is 14 amino acids. CDR3 amino acids: CASIPVGSSYEQYF. The CDR3 coding sequence is TGTGCCAGCATCCCGGTGGGGTCCTCCTACGAGCAGTACTTC.

This chain uses TRBV5-1 with TRBJ2-5; perhaps TRBD2 as D (5 bases). V was cut by 1 base and J by 7 bases, with 14 bases left in between. The germline gives CDR1 SGHRS, CDR2 YFSETQ. The CDR3 has 14 amino acids. In DNA form, the CDR3 reads TGCGCCAGCAGCTTGAGCTCTAGCCTAGGGACCCAGTACTTC. This sequence encodes CASSLSSSLGTQYF.

This clonotype was seen more than once but under ten times. The V call is TRBV12-3 or TRBV12-4, the J call TRBJ2-2, with TRBD1 identical over 8 bases. V lost 5 bases, J lost 15 bases, and 5 bases stayed unmatched. The CDR3 runs 11 residues. CDR3 DNA: TGTGCCAGCAGTGAAAGGACAGGGATGTTTTTT. Protein sequence: CASSERTGMFF.

The V and J genes are TRBV12-3 or TRBV12-4 and TRBJ1-2; a weak D match, TRBD1 (5 bases). The V end was cut by 3 bases, the J end by 2 bases, with 7 bases between. This CDR3 is 13 amino acids long. The CDR3 DNA reads TGTGCCAGCAGTTTCCAGGGAAACTATGGCTACACCTTC. Translated, it gives CASSFQGNYGYTF.

This clonotype was found a few times. The CDR3 sequence: CSVARGTALNEKLFF. In DNA form, the CDR3 reads TGCAGCGTCGCCAGGGGGACAGCGTTAAATGAAAAACTGTTTTTT. V and J are TRBV29-1 and TRBJ1-4, with TRBD1 identical over 7 bases. The junction had 12 bases not matched to a gene; V was cut back by 6 bases and J by 5 bases. CDR1 is SQVTM, CDR2 ANQGSEA, per germline. The CDR3 spans 15 residues.

Only a few counts were recorded for this clonotype. The chain couples TRBV12-3 or TRBV12-4 to TRBJ2-1, with 12 bases aligning to TRBD2. The CDR3 consists of 15 residues. V lost 6 bases, J lost 12 bases, and 12 bases stayed unmatched. This chain's CDR3 is CASRATSGGAFGQFF. The CDR3 coding sequence is TGTGCCAGCAGAGCGACTAGCGGGGGTGCTTTTGGGCAGTTCTTC.

Many counts were recorded for this clonotype. This chain joins TRBV5-1 and TRBJ1-4; 8 bases map to TRBD1. V lost 4 bases to trimming and J lost 4 bases; unmatched junction nucleotides: 6. In germline, CDR1 is SGHRS, CDR2 YFSETQ. CDR3 length: 15 residues. The CDR3 bases are TGCGCCAGCAGCCCTACGACAGGGGTTAATGAAAAACTGTTTTTT. Amino acid sequence: CASSPTTGVNEKLFF.

This clonotype came up a few times. The germline gene is not matched at one end of the junction; a read error may be the cause. V and J are TRBV12-3 or TRBV12-4 and TRBJ1-5; D gene ambiguous. The CDR3 runs to 14 residues. CDR3 coding DNA: TGTGCCAGCAATTTAGGCAGGACGTTTTTACCCCAGCATTTT. Its translation: CASNLGRTFLPQHF.

The chain employs TRBV19 and TRBJ1-5; TRBD1 agrees at 7 bases. V gave up 6 bases and J gave up 6 bases; unmatched junction bases: 11. Germline V CDR1 and CDR2: LNHDA, SQIVND (reference sequence). The CDR3 is 15 amino acids. The DNA of the CDR3 is TGTGCCAGTAGGACGACAGGGCTAGACGGTCAGCCCCAGCATTTT. Its protein product is CASRTTGLDGQPQHF. Full variable domain (rest looked up from reference TRBV19 and TRBJ1-5): DGGITQSPKYLFRKEGQNVTLSCEQNLNHDAMYWYRQDPGQGLRLIYYSQIVNDFQKGDIAEGYSVSREKKESFPLTVTSAQKNPTAFYLCASRTTGLDGQPQHFGDGTRLSIL.

The gene calls are TRBV5-6 and TRBJ1-6, with TRBD1 identical over 7 bases. CDR1 and CDR2 (germline): SGHDT, YYEEEE. The CDR3 runs 15 residues. After removal of 1 base from V and 5 bases from J, the junction contained 3 bases not matched to a gene. The CDR3 is CASSLMQGDNSPLHF. The DNA for the CDR3 is TGTGCCAGCAGCTTGATGCAGGGGGATAATTCACCCCTCCACTTT.

The V and J genes are TRBV12-3 or TRBV12-4 and TRBJ1-2; TRBD1 is a possible D gene (6 bases). The CDR3 runs 13 residues. V was shortened by 9 bases and J by 2 bases, with 13 bases between the two germline ends. The DNA for the CDR3 is TGTGCCAGTCTCAGGGGCGCGAACTATGGCTACACCTTC. It translates to CASLRGANYGYTF.

This clonotype was counted a few times. This rearrangement joins TRBV3-1 to TRBJ2-5, with 10 bases aligning to TRBD2. This CDR3 region has 15 residues. The germline gives CDR1 LGHDT, CDR2 YNNKEL (reference sequence). Unmatched junction bases numbered 8, after V lost 5 bases and J lost 5 bases. The CDR3 DNA follows: TGTGCCAGCAGCACTGGACTAGCGGCCTCGGAGACCCAGTACTTC. It encodes CASSTGLAASETQYF.

The genes are TRBV7-2 and TRBJ1-1, with D unresolved. The germline V and J ends were trimmed by 0 bases and 2 bases, with 10 bases remaining between them. The CDR3 totals 15 residues. From germline, CDR1 is SGHTA and CDR2 FQGNSA. CDR3 sequence (DNA): TGTGCCAGCAGCTTAGCGGGGATCACCAACACTGAAGCTTTCTTT. It yields the protein CASSLAGITNTEAFF.

V usage is TRBV20-1 and J usage is TRBJ1-6, with TRBD1 as a possible D gene (6 bases). Trimming left V 1 base short and J 9 bases short, with 25 bases between. Germline lookup yields CDR1 DFQATT and CDR2 SNEGSKA (reference sequence). The CDR3 is made up of 18 amino acids. CDR3: CSARAGGRGRGRGSPLHF. In nucleotides, the CDR3 is TGCAGTGCTAGAGCCGGGGGCCGAGGGAGGGGTCGAGGTTCACCCCTCCACTTT.

The chain carries TRBV18 and TRBJ2-5; D is ambiguous. V was shortened by 2 bases and J by 3 bases, with 13 bases between the two germline ends. Germline-derived CDR1 and CDR2 are KGHSH and LQKENI. This CDR3 has 15 amino acids. The CDR3 spells CASSPTAQGKETQYF. CDR3 in DNA: TGTGCCAGCTCACCAACCGCCCAAGGGAAAGAGACCCAGTACTTC.

The rearrangement joins TRBV12-3 or TRBV12-4 to TRBJ1-2; maybe TRBD1 (5 bases). The CDR3 is made up of 15 amino acids. V shed 6 bases and J shed 2 bases, with 16 bases lying between them. In DNA, the CDR3 is TGTGCCAGCAGACCCTCGGGACGGGGGAACTATGGCTACACCTTC. Protein product: CASRPSGRGNYGYTF.

The V gene is TRBV10-3, the J gene TRBJ2-1; 15 bases line up with TRBD2. CDR3 size: 16 residues. V shed 4 bases, J shed 5 bases, and the junction held 3 bases outside the gene matches. Looked up from germline, CDR1 is ENHRY and CDR2 is SYGVKD. The DNA of the CDR3 is TGTGCCATCAGTGCGGGACTAGCGGGAGGAGACAATGAGCAGTTCTTC. Its protein is CAISAGLAGGDNEQFF.